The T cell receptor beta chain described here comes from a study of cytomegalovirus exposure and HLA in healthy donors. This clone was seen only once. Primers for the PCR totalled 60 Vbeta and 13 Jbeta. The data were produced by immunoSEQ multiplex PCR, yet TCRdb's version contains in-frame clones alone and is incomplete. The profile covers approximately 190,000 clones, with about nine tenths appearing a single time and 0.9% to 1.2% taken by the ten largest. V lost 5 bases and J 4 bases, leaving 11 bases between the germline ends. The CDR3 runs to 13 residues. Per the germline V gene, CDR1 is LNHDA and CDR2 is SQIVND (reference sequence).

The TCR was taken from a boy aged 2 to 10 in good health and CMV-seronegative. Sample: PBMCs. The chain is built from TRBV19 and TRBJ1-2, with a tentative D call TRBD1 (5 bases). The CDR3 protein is CASSLPGIYGYTF. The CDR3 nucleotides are TGTGCCAGTAGTCTGCCAGGGATCTATGGCTACACCTTC.